The entry below describes one T cell receptor (beta chain). This entry is derived from a study of PD-1 blockade in classical Hodgkin lymphoma. Each patient's relapse followed autologous stem cell transplantation, and brentuximab vedotin exposure varied. The CDR3 covers 14 residues. V lost 2 bases and J 5 bases, leaving 10 bases between the germline ends. Germline values: CDR1 SGHRS, CDR2 YFSETQ. The protocol was immunoSEQ multiplex PCR, while the TCRdb copy is restricted to in-frame clones and leaves out a portion. The sample includes roughly 20,000 clones, just over 85% of them seen just once. The chain combines TRBV5-1 with TRBJ1-4; tentative D call: TRBD1 (6 bases). The material sequenced was peripheral blood mononuclear cells (PBMCs), taken before the second cycle of nivolumab. This clonotype was obtained from a human donor with classical Hodgkin lymphoma. The CDR3 DNA sequence: TGCGCCAGCAGCTTTGGAGGGGGAAATGAAAAACTGTTTTTT. It codes for CASSFGGGNEKLFF.